The 16 T cell receptor beta chains reported below all come from one sample, sequenced in a study of graft-versus-host responses after intestinal transplantation. TCRdb keeps only in-frame clones here, not all; method: immunoSEQ multiplex PCR. The sample yields fewer than 85,000 clones, 84% seen once. Their antigens remain unidentified. Here the sequenced sample was unstimulated CD4+ T cells sorted from spleen or lymph node cells, taken before transplant. The origin of the receptors is a human donor who was the organ donor for an intestinal transplant.

This clone showed up just once. The chain couples TRBV5-1 to TRBJ2-1; perhaps TRBD2 as D (7 bases). Trimming stripped 3 bases from V and 6 bases from J, with 16 bases between. CDR3 size: 15 residues. The V gene's germline CDR1 is SGHRS and CDR2 YFSETQ. The CDR3 loop is CASSWGAGETNEQFF. The CDR3 coding sequence is TGCGCCAGCAGCTGGGGGGCGGGGGAGACCAATGAGCAGTTCTTC. Using reference TRBV5-1 and TRBJ2-1 for the parts outside the CDR3, the full variable domain is KAGVTQTPRYLIKTRGQQVTLSCSPISGHRSVSWYQQTPGQGLQFLFEYFSETQRNKGNFPGRFSGRQFSNSRSEMNVSTLELGDSALYLCASSWGAGETNEQFFGPGTRLTVL.

V and J are TRBV28 and TRBJ2-3; 11 bases agree with TRBD2. Germline V lookup: CDR1 MDHEN, CDR2 SYDVKM. Trimming at V came to 0 bases and at J to 0 bases, leaving 5 bases not matched to a gene. This CDR3 contains 18 residues. In nucleotides, the CDR3 is TGTGCCAGCAGTTTATGGGCTAGCGGGGGGCGAAGCACAGATACGCAGTATTTT. Translated: CASSLWASGGRSTDTQYF.

The CDR3 region is CASSLGDRGRESYNEQFF. CDR3 coding DNA: TGTGCCAGCAGCTTAGGGGACAGGGGGCGAGAGTCCTACAATGAGCAGTTCTTC. The chain employs TRBV7-8 and TRBJ2-1; 12 bases are shared with TRBD1. CDR1 and CDR2 (germline): SGHVS, FQNEAQ. Germline trimming cut 1 base from V and 1 base from J; bases unmatched to any gene: 5. The CDR3 runs to 18 residues.

The gene calls are TRBV28 and TRBJ2-5; no clear D gene. CDR3 length: 15 amino acids. Looked up from germline, CDR1 is MDHEN and CDR2 is SYDVKM. The ends were cut back, 2 bases at V and 2 bases at J, with 12 bases in the middle. The CDR3: CASSLEVGGQETQYF. The CDR3 DNA is TGTGCCAGCAGTTTAGAGGTCGGCGGTCAAGAGACCCAGTACTTC.

The rearrangement links TRBV7-2 to TRBJ2-7; possibly TRBD1 for D (5 bases). CDR3 length: 14 residues. Germline V gene sequence: CDR1 SGHTA, CDR2 FQGNSA. The V end lost 7 bases, the J end lost 3 bases, and 16 bases lay between the germline ends. This CDR3 reads CASTLGVVGYEQYV. The CDR3 DNA reads TGTGCCAGCACGCTAGGGGTAGTGGGCTACGAGCAGTACGTC.

The rearrangement uses TRBV30 and TRBJ2-1; 8 bases are a match to TRBD2. The CDR3 runs 14 residues. J was trimmed by 0 bases and V by 4 bases; bases with no gene match: 2. Germline V gene sequence: CDR1 GTSNPN, CDR2 SVGIG (reference sequence). CDR3 in amino acids: CAWKRGHSYNEQFF. CDR3 nucleotide sequence: TGTGCCTGGAAGCGGGGGCACTCCTACAATGAGCAGTTCTTC.

The chain recombines TRBV6-5 with TRBJ1-6; 7 positions agree with TRBD1. V lost 2 bases to trimming and J lost 6 bases; unmatched junction nucleotides: 7. The CDR3 has 16 amino acids. Germline values: CDR1 MNHEY, CDR2 SVGAGI. The CDR3 DNA sequence: TGTGCCAGCAGTTACGGGACAGTCGCCCCTAATTCACCCCTCCACTTT. Protein product: CASSYGTVAPNSPLHF.

The J gene is TRBJ1-3, the V gene TRBV30; D ambiguous. Trimming left V 0 bases short and J 4 bases short, with 13 bases between. The CDR3 runs to 15 residues. The germline V gene encodes CDR1 GTSNPN and CDR2 SVGIG (reference sequence). CDR3 nucleotide sequence: TGTGCCTGGAGTGTAGGGTCGCGGGGAGGAAACACCATATATTTT. Translated: CAWSVGSRGGNTIYF.

This rearrangement joins TRBV28 to TRBJ1-2; tentatively, D is TRBD1 (6 bases). Per germline, CDR1 MDHEN and CDR2 SYDVKM. CDR3 length equals 15 residues. The V and J ends lost 4 bases and 0 bases respectively, with 12 bases between them. CDR3 loop: CASSSQGSANYGYTF. In DNA, the CDR3 is TGTGCCAGCAGTTCGCAGGGGAGTGCTAACTATGGCTACACCTTC.

The CDR3 DNA reads TGTGCCACTACCGACAGGGCACGAGGGGATGCTTTCTTT. As protein: CATTDRARGDAFF. The chain uses TRBV15 and TRBJ1-1; 7 bases are a match to TRBD1. This CDR3 contains 13 residues. The V gene end was trimmed by 9 bases and the J gene end by 11 bases; junction bases not matched to a gene: 15. Germline V gives CDR1 LNHNV, CDR2 YYDKDF (reference sequence).

The chain employs TRBV7-8 and TRBJ2-7; D gene unclear. The CDR3 loop spans 13 amino acids. CDR1 SGHVS and CDR2 FQNEAQ come from the germline V gene. V lost 0 bases and J 4 bases, leaving 7 bases between the germline ends. This chain's CDR3 is CASSLALGYEQYV. CDR3 nucleotide sequence: TGTGCCAGCAGCTTAGCGCTCGGGTACGAGCAGTACGTC.

The chain carries TRBV7-2 and TRBJ2-3; 13 bases map to TRBD2. Trimming at V came to 4 bases and at J to 0 bases, leaving 1 base not matched to a gene. This CDR3 spans 16 amino acids. From germline, CDR1 is SGHTA and CDR2 FQGNSA. CDR3 region: CASSWGLAGSTDTQYF. The DNA of the CDR3 is TGTGCCAGCAGCTGGGGACTAGCGGGGAGCACAGATACGCAGTATTTT.

The rearrangement links TRBV23-1 to TRBJ1-5; tentative D call: TRBD1 (5 bases). TRBV23-1 is labeled an ORF, and its function is uncertain. The V end was cut by 4 bases, the J end by 2 bases, with 15 bases between. The CDR3 sequence is 16 residues long. The CDR3 spells CASSRLQGIGNQPQHF. The CDR3 nucleotides are TGCGCCAGCAGTCGCCTCCAGGGAATTGGCAATCAGCCCCAGCATTTT.

The V call is TRBV7-8, the J call TRBJ2-2, with 10 bases fitting TRBD1. The CDR3 covers 19 residues. Trimming removed 3 bases from V and 3 bases from J; junction bases left unmatched: 13. Germline CDR1 and CDR2: SGHVS and FQNEAQ. The CDR3 spells CASSFTGTGELKYTGELFF. CDR3 DNA: TGTGCCAGCAGCTTTACCGGGACAGGGGAACTTAAATACACCGGGGAGCTGTTTTTT. The full variable domain, its missing parts supplied by reference TRBV7-8 and TRBJ2-2, is GAGVSQSPRYKVAKRGQDVALRCDPISGHVSLFWYQQALGQGPEFLTYFQNEAQLDKSGLPSDRFFAERPEGSVSTLKIQRTQQEDSAVYLCASSFTGTGELKYTGELFFGEGSRLTVL.

V usage is TRBV6-4 and J usage is TRBJ2-7; 10 nucleotides agree with TRBD1. Germline CDR1 reads MRHNA; CDR2 reads SNTAGT. The length of the CDR3 is 16 residues. V lost 5 bases and J lost 3; bases outside the gene matches: 10. The CDR3 region is CASSKGGGTGDYEQYV. For the CDR3, the DNA is TGTGCCAGCAGTAAAGGAGGCGGGACAGGGGACTACGAGCAGTACGTC.

This chain links TRBV7-8 with TRBJ2-1; possible D gene TRBD2, 7 bases. The CDR3 is 16 residues long. Germline V gene sequence: CDR1 SGHVS, CDR2 FQNEAQ. Trimming cost V 1 base and J 2 bases, with 12 bases left between them. The CDR3 is CASSLVRGGPYNEQFF. The CDR3 region has the DNA TGTGCCAGCAGCTTAGTTCGCGGGGGCCCCTACAATGAGCAGTTCTTC.